A single sample gave rise to the 21 T cell receptor beta chains below, sequenced in a study of T cell responses to AZD1222 COVID-19 vaccine. Method: immunoSEQ multiplex PCR; TCRdb's copy keeps in-frame clones and lacks some. The data hold 110,000 to 150,000 clones, with about 92% observed a single time. This specimen was peripheral blood, taken after recovery from COVID-19. These receptors were obtained from an adult who had recovered from COVID-19.

The chain couples TRBV9 to TRBJ2-4; 7 bases are a match to TRBD1. There are 13 residues in the CDR3. V trimming: 2 bases; J trimming: 7 bases; junction bases outside the gene matches: 3. The germline V gene has CDR1 SGDLS and CDR2 YYNGEE. The CDR3 spells CASSVAQGNIQYF. In DNA, the CDR3 is TGTGCCAGCAGCGTTGCACAGGGGAACATTCAGTACTTC.

Here the CDR3 reads CASSPRTGRRETQYF. CDR3 nucleotide sequence: TGTGCCAGCTCACCCCGGACAGGGCGACGGGAGACCCAGTACTTC. This chain uses TRBV18 with TRBJ2-5, with TRBD1 matching 8 bases. V was clipped by 3 bases and J by 5 bases; unmatched bases: 8. The germline V gene has CDR1 KGHSH and CDR2 LQKENI. The CDR3 runs to 15 residues.

The chain uses TRBV5-8 and TRBJ1-2; D gene unclear. The CDR3 has 13 residues. Per the germline V gene, CDR1 is SGHTS and CDR2 is YDEGEE. Trimming took 0 bases from V and 6 from J, leaving 9 bases between them. CDR3 sequence (DNA): TGTGCCAGCAGCTTGGTTAGCGGCGATGGCTACACCTTC. It translates to CASSLVSGDGYTF.

The gene calls are TRBV7-9 and TRBJ1-2; D not certain. V was shortened by 2 bases and J by 0 bases, with 13 bases between the two germline ends. This CDR3 has 16 amino acids. Germline CDR1 reads SEHNR; CDR2 reads FQNEAQ (reference sequence). The CDR3 DNA follows: TGTGCCAGCAGCTTAATGGTGGCCCCATCTAACTATGGCTACACCTTC. This translates into CASSLMVAPSNYGYTF.

The V call is TRBV2, the J call TRBJ1-5; 7 bases align to TRBD1. The V and J ends lost 6 bases and 3 bases, in that order; junction bases with no gene match: 8. Germline V lookup: CDR1 SNHLY, CDR2 FYNNEI. CDR3 size: 15 residues. The CDR3 DNA sequence: TGTGCCAGCAGGGCGGGACAGTCTTACAATCAGCCCCAGCATTTT. As protein: CASRAGQSYNQPQHF.

V is TRBV11-2 and J is TRBJ1-5; 10 bases agree with TRBD1. The ends lost 5 bases at V and 3 bases at J; junction bases unmatched: 10. The germline gives CDR1 SGHAT, CDR2 FQNNGV. The CDR3 is 17 amino acids. The CDR3 loop is CASSPSMGQGSNQPQHF. CDR3 nucleotides: TGTGCCAGCAGCCCTAGTATGGGACAGGGGTCCAATCAGCCCCAGCATTTT.

This rearrangement joins TRBV19 to TRBJ2-1; 8 bases agree with TRBD2. After removal of 6 bases from V and 5 bases from J, the junction contained 21 bases not matched to a gene. The CDR3 has 19 amino acids. Germline loops: CDR1 LNHDA, CDR2 SQIVND (reference sequence). The CDR3 is CASRQRVGTSFNWDNEQFF. The CDR3 nucleotides read TGTGCCAGTAGGCAAAGGGTCGGGACTAGTTTTAATTGGGACAATGAGCAGTTCTTC.

The chain recombines TRBV5-1 with TRBJ2-7; either TRBD1 or TRBD2 may fit D (5 bases each). V shed 0 bases and J shed 2 bases, with 9 bases lying between them. From germline, CDR1 is SGHRS and CDR2 YFSETQ. The CDR3 consists of 14 residues. The CDR3 protein is CASSLGGGPYEQYF. The CDR3 DNA reads as TGCGCCAGCAGCTTGGGGGGCGGGCCCTACGAGCAGTACTTC.

The rearrangement links TRBV12-2 to TRBJ1-5. TRBV12-2 is designated a pseudogene. The CDR3 length is 13 residues. The CDR3 protein is CASRRRRHQPQHF. CDR3 in DNA: TGTGCAAGTCGTCGTAGGAGACATCAGCCCCAGCATTTT.

CDR3 amino acids: CASSDGGAREETQYF. The CDR3, as DNA: TGCGCCAGCAGCGACGGAGGGGCTCGGGAAGAGACCCAGTACTTC. V is TRBV5-1 and J is TRBJ2-5; TRBD2 might be the D (6 bases). Trimming cost V 4 bases and J 3 bases, with 16 bases left between them. CDR1 is SGHRS and CDR2 is YFSETQ in the germline V gene. The CDR3 consists of 15 residues.

This rearrangement joins TRBV5-5 to TRBJ2-7, with 10 bases lining up with TRBD1. Looked up from germline, CDR1 is SGHKS and CDR2 is YYEKEE (reference sequence). V lost 4 bases, J lost 3 bases, and 22 bases stayed unmatched. The CDR3 contains 20 residues. The CDR3 DNA sequence: TGTGCCAGCAGCCTCCGATCAACCGGGACAGGGGCAGCGGGTGTCTACGAGCAGTACTTC. Its translation is CASSLRSTGTGAAGVYEQYF.

The chain recombines TRBV6-5 with TRBJ2-6; D is uncertain. Germline V gives CDR1 MNHEY, CDR2 SVGAGI. This CDR3 comprises 14 residues. The V gene lost 7 bases and the J gene lost 1 base, with 8 bases spanning the gap. The CDR3 bases are TGTGCCAGCACCACAGAATCTGGGGCCAACGTCCTGACTTTC. Encoded protein: CASTTESGANVLTF.

The rearrangement uses TRBV7-2 and TRBJ2-7; 10 bases are a match to TRBD1. The CDR3 runs 19 residues. CDR1 is SGHTA, CDR2 FQGNSA, per germline. The ends lost 6 bases at V and 3 bases at J; junction bases unmatched: 20. Here the CDR3 reads CASSPGAGQGFLALYEQYF. The CDR3 DNA is TGTGCCAGCAGTCCTGGGGCGGGACAGGGGTTTTTAGCACTCTACGAGCAGTACTTC.

Here the CDR3 DNA reads TGTGCCAGCAGCGTAGTCGAGGTGGATACGCAGTATTTT. This translates into CASSVVEVDTQYF. This sequence joins TRBV9 and TRBJ2-3; D unresolved. CDR1 is SGDLS, CDR2 YYNGEE, per germline. V lost 0 bases to trimming and J lost 6 bases, with 8 bases between them. The CDR3 spans 13 residues.

The chain uses TRBV28 and TRBJ2-2; a possible D gene is TRBD2 (6 bases). Trimming shortened V by 4 bases and J by 6 bases, and 12 bases separated the two germline ends. The CDR3 length is 14 residues. Germline CDR1 reads MDHEN; CDR2 reads SYDVKM. The CDR3 sequence: CASSSPGEAGELFF. The CDR3 DNA reads TGTGCCAGCAGTTCCCCCGGGGAGGCCGGGGAGCTGTTTTTT. The entire variable domain, with the rest obtained from reference TRBV28 and TRBJ2-2, is as follows: DVKVTQSSRYLVKRTGEKVFLECVQDMDHENMFWYRQDPGLGLRLIYFSYDVKMKEKGDIPEGYSVSREKKERFSLILESASTNQTSMYLCASSSPGEAGELFFGEGSRLTVL.

The chain has TRBV7-3 and TRBJ2-7; TRBD1 is a possible D gene (6 bases). In germline, CDR1 is SGHTA, CDR2 FQGTGA. Trimming took 6 bases from V and 3 from J, leaving 12 bases between them. This CDR3 comprises 13 residues. CDR3 protein: CASSIGQSYEQYF. CDR3 nucleotides: TGTGCCAGCAGTATCGGACAGAGCTACGAGCAGTACTTC.

The chain links TRBV19 to TRBJ2-1; 8 positions agree with TRBD2. The CDR3 runs to 17 residues. Germline loops: CDR1 LNHDA, CDR2 SQIVND (reference sequence). The J segment lost 0 bases and the V segment lost 5 bases, leaving 9 bases of the junction unmatched. CDR3 nucleotide sequence: TGTGCCAGTAGTCAGTCCCCGGGGGGGGTCTCCTACAATGAGCAGTTCTTC. Encoded protein: CASSQSPGGVSYNEQFF.

This rearrangement joins TRBV30 to TRBJ1-5, with 7 bases matching TRBD1. Germline V gene lookup returns CDR1 GTSNPN and CDR2 SVGIG (reference sequence). The ends lost 1 base at V and 5 bases at J; junction bases unmatched: 5. This CDR3 comprises 14 residues. In nucleotides, the CDR3 is TGTGCCTGGAGTGCTGACAGGGTTGATCAGCCCCAGCATTTT. This codes for CAWSADRVDQPQHF. The variable domain in full, with the rest retrieved from reference TRBV30 and TRBJ1-5, is SQTIHQWPATLVQPVGSPLSLECTVEGTSNPNLYWYRQAAGRGLQLLFYSVGIGQISSEVPQNLSASRPQDRQFILSSKKLLLSDSGFYLCAWSADRVDQPQHFGDGTRLSIL.

The chain has TRBV2 and TRBJ2-7; 7 bases match TRBD2. Per germline, CDR1 SNHLY and CDR2 FYNNEI. The V segment lost 3 bases and the J segment 0 bases; nucleotides outside the gene matches: 8. The CDR3 consists of 16 residues. CDR3 loop: CASSDPLGGSSYEQYF. The CDR3 DNA reads TGTGCCAGCAGTGACCCCCTCGGGGGGAGCTCCTACGAGCAGTACTTC.

This rearrangement joins TRBV7-8 to TRBJ2-7; no clear D gene. The CDR3 is made up of 15 amino acids. CDR1 is SGHVS, CDR2 FQNEAQ, per germline. V was pared by 5 bases and J by 5 bases, with 19 bases between. CDR3 amino acids: CASSTQPLASDEQYF. Written as DNA, the CDR3 is TGTGCCAGCAGCACCCAACCCTTGGCGTCGGACGAGCAGTACTTC.

As DNA, the CDR3 is TGTGCCAGCAGTCCGGGACTAGCGGGCTCCTACAATGAGCAGTTCTTC. It translates to CASSPGLAGSYNEQFF. The rearrangement joins TRBV27 to TRBJ2-1, with TRBD2 matching 12 bases. CDR3 length equals 16 residues. After removal of 5 bases from V and 0 bases from J, the junction contained 2 bases not matched to a gene. CDR1 and CDR2 from the germline V gene are MNHEY and SMNVEV (reference sequence).